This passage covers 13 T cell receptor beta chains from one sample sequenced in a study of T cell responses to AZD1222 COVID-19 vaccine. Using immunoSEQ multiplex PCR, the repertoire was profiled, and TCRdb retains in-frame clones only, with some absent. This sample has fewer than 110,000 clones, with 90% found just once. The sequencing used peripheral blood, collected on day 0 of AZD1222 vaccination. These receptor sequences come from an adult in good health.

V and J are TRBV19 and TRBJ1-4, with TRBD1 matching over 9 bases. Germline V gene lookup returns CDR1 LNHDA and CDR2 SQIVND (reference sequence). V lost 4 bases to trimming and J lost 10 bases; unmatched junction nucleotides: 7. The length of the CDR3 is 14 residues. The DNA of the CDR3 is TGTGCCAGTAGTACTACGGGACAGGGAGCAAAACTGTTTTTT. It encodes CASSTTGQGAKLFF.

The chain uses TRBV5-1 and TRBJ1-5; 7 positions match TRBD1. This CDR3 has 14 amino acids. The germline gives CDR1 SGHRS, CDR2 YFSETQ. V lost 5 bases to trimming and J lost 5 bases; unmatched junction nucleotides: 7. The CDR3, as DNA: TGCGCCAGCAGTCGAGGGGGCATTGATCAGCCCCAGCATTTT. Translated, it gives CASSRGGIDQPQHF.

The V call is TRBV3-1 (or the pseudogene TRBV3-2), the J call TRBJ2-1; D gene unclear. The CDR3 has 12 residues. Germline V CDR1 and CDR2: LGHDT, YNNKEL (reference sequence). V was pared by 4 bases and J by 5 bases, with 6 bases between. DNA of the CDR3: TGTGCCAGCAGCCCAAGGAACAATGAGCAGTTCTTC. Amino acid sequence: CASSPRNNEQFF.

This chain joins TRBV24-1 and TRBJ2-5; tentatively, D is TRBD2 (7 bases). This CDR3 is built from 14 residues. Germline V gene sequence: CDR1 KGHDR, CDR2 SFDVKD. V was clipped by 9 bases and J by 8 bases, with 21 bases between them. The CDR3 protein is CATQEVGGGGTQYF. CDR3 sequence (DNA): TGTGCCACCCAGGAAGTGGGTGGGGGGGGCACCCAGTACTTC.

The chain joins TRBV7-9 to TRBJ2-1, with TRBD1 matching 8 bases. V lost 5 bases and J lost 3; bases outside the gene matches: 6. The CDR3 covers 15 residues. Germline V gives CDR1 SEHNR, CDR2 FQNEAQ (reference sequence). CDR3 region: CASSPTGGYYNEQFF. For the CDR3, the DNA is TGTGCCAGCAGCCCAACAGGGGGTTACTACAATGAGCAGTTCTTC.

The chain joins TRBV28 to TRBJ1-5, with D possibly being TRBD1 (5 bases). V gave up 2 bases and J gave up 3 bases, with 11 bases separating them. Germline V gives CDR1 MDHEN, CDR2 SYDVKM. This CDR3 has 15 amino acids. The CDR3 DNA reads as TGTGCCAGCAGTTTAACGGGGGAACCCAATCAGCCCCAGCATTTT. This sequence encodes CASSLTGEPNQPQHF.

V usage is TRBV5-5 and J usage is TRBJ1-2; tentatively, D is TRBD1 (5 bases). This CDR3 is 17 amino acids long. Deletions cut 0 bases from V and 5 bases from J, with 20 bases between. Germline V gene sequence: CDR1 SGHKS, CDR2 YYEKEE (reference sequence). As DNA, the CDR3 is TGTGCCAGCAGCTTGGAGTGGGGACGCGTGATGCCTTATGGCTACACCTTC. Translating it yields CASSLEWGRVMPYGYTF.

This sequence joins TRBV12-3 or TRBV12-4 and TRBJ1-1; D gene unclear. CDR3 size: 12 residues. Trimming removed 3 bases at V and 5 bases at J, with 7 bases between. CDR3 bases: TGTGCCAGCAGTTTCATGGTAACTGAAGCTTTCTTT. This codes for CASSFMVTEAFF.

The CDR3 bases are TGTGCCAGCAGGAGAAGGGACAGGGGAGGAGATCCGAAAGAGACCCAGTACTTC. Encoded protein: CASRRRDRGGDPKETQYF. The chain is built from TRBV2 and TRBJ2-5, with 10 bases lining up with TRBD1. Germline V gives CDR1 SNHLY, CDR2 FYNNEI. J gave up 3 bases and V 6 bases, and 16 bases lay outside the gene matches. CDR3 size: 18 residues.

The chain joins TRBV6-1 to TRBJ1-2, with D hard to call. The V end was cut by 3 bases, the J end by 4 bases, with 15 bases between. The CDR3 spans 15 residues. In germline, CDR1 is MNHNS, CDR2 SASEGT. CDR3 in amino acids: CASSDRASSGYGYTF. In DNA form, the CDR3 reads TGTGCCAGCAGTGATCGGGCCTCTTCGGGCTATGGCTACACCTTC.

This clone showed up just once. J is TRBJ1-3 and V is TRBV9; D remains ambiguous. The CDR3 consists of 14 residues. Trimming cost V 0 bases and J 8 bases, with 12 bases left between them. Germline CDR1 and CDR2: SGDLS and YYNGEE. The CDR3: CASSVGQVLDTIYF. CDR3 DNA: TGTGCCAGCAGCGTAGGGCAGGTCTTGGACACCATATATTTT.

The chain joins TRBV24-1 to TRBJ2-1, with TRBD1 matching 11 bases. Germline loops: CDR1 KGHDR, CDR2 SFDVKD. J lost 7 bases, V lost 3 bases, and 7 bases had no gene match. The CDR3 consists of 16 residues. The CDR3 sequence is CATSDNAGTGGNEQFF. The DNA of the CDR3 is TGTGCCACCAGTGATAACGCCGGGACAGGGGGGAATGAGCAGTTCTTC.

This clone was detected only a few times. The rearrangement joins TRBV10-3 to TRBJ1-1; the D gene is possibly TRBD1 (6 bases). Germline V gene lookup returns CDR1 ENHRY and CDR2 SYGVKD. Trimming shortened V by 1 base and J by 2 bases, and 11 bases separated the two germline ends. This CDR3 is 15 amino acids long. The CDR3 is CAISELGGRNTEAFF. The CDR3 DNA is TGTGCCATCAGTGAGTTAGGGGGACGAAACACTGAAGCTTTCTTT.